These 30 T cell receptor beta chains were sequenced from one sample in a study of T cell changes during pregnancy in multiple sclerosis. Some clones are missing from TCRdb's copy, which holds only in-frame ones; the method was immunoSEQ multiplex PCR. Of approximately 32,000 clones in the sample, 90% were seen once. Sequences were derived from peripheral blood, sampled in the third trimester of pregnancy. All receptors come from a female donor in good health, enrolled as a control in a pregnancy study.

The rearrangement links TRBV7-3 to TRBJ2-4; 9 nucleotides agree with TRBD1. Germline values: CDR1 SGHTA, CDR2 FQGTGA. The CDR3 has 16 residues. Trimming removed 0 bases from V and 1 base from J; junction bases left unmatched: 1. CDR3 coding DNA: TGTGCCAGCAGCTTAACAGGGACAGGGGCCAAAAACATTCAGTACTTC. Its translation is CASSLTGTGAKNIQYF.

The chain joins TRBV11-2 to TRBJ1-1; maybe TRBD1 (5 bases). V shed 5 bases and J shed 1 base, with 20 bases lying between them. The CDR3 totals 17 residues. Germline values: CDR1 SGHAT, CDR2 FQNNGV. As DNA, the CDR3 is TGTGCCAGCAGCACGGGGCTTATATGGGGGGGGAACACTGAAGCTTTCTTT. Residues: CASSTGLIWGGNTEAFF.

The chain recombines TRBV5-5 with TRBJ1-4; 7 positions agree with TRBD1. The J segment lost 5 bases and the V segment lost 4 bases, leaving 5 bases of the junction unmatched. CDR1 is SGHKS, CDR2 YYEKEE, per germline (reference sequence). CDR3 length equals 14 residues. The CDR3 sequence: CASSLGGGNEKLFF. The DNA for the CDR3 is TGTGCCAGCAGCCTAGGGGGCGGGAATGAAAAACTGTTTTTT.

The chain employs TRBV6-4 and TRBJ1-5, with TRBD1 matching 9 bases. Germline CDR1 is MRHNA and CDR2 is SNTAGT. V shed 0 bases, J shed 2 bases, and the junction held 5 bases outside the gene matches. The CDR3 runs to 17 residues. The CDR3 DNA reads as TGTGCCAGCAGTGACTCGGACAGGGGATGGGGCAATCAGCCCCAGCATTTT. It codes for CASSDSDRGWGNQPQHF.

The genes are TRBV4-3 and TRBJ2-7, with 10 bases matching TRBD1. Trimming cost V 1 base and J 5 bases; bases outside gene matches: 11. The CDR3 has 17 residues. The germline CDR1 and CDR2 sequences are LGHNA and YSLEER. The CDR3 DNA is TGCGCCAGCAGCCAAGTGGCGGTGGACAGGGGGGACCACGAGCAGTACTTC. Translated: CASSQVAVDRGDHEQYF.

The J gene is TRBJ2-3, the V gene TRBV5-1; no clear D gene. This CDR3 is 15 amino acids long. Germline values: CDR1 SGHRS, CDR2 YFSETQ. V was pared by 0 bases and J by 1 base, with 9 bases between. CDR3 sequence reads: CASSLGLYRTDTQYF. As DNA, the CDR3 is TGCGCCAGCAGCTTGGGACTTTACCGCACAGATACGCAGTATTTT. Complete variable domain (other parts from reference TRBV5-1 and TRBJ2-3): KAGVTQTPRYLIKTRGQQVTLSCSPISGHRSVSWYQQTPGQGLQFLFEYFSETQRNKGNFPGRFSGRQFSNSRSEMNVSTLELGDSALYLCASSLGLYRTDTQYFGPGTRLTVL.

The CDR3 DNA reads as TGTGCCAGCAGCGTCCTCGCGGGGACAGATACGCAGTATTTT. It yields the protein CASSVLAGTDTQYF. J is TRBJ2-3 and V is TRBV9, with D maybe TRBD2 (6 bases). Between the trimmed V and J ends, which lost 2 bases and 3 bases, there was a span of 10 bases. From germline, CDR1 is SGDLS and CDR2 YYNGEE. This CDR3 is built from 14 residues.

The rearrangement links TRBV4-1 to TRBJ2-3; D possibly corresponds to TRBD1 (6 bases). Germline CDR1 is MGHRA and CDR2 is YSYEKL. Trimming shortened V by 0 bases and J by 5 bases, and 15 bases separated the two germline ends. This CDR3 has 16 residues. The CDR3 reads CASSQEGRGRGDTQYF. DNA of the CDR3: TGCGCCAGCAGCCAAGAAGGCAGGGGACGTGGAGATACGCAGTATTTT.

The J gene is TRBJ2-7, the V gene TRBV7-8; maybe TRBD2 (5 bases). This CDR3 contains 15 residues. V was clipped by 5 bases and J by 4 bases, with 18 bases between them. The V gene's germline CDR1 is SGHVS and CDR2 FQNEAQ. The CDR3 protein is CASSTAAGLTYEQYF. Here the CDR3 DNA reads TGTGCCAGCAGCACCGCCGCCGGACTGACATACGAGCAGTACTTC. Variable domain in full (rest from reference TRBV7-8 and TRBJ2-7): GAGVSQSPRYKVAKRGQDVALRCDPISGHVSLFWYQQALGQGPEFLTYFQNEAQLDKSGLPSDRFFAERPEGSVSTLKIQRTQQEDSAVYLCASSTAAGLTYEQYFGPGTRLTVT.

The rearrangement uses TRBV9 and TRBJ1-2; D is possibly TRBD1 (5 bases). The CDR3 runs 12 residues. Germline CDR1 SGDLS, CDR2 YYNGEE. V was shortened by 2 bases and J by 8 bases, with 10 bases between the two germline ends. The CDR3 DNA reads as TGTGCCAGCAGCGTTAGGGGTGGCGGCTACACCTTC. Translated, it gives CASSVRGGGYTF. The whole variable domain, remainder taken from reference TRBV9 and TRBJ1-2, is DSGVTQTPKHLITATGQRVTLRCSPRSGDLSVYWYQQSLDQGLQFLIQYYNGEERAKGNILERFSAQQFPDLHSELNLSSLELGDSALYFCASSVRGGGYTFGSGTRLTVV.

V and J are TRBV6-1 and TRBJ2-2; a possible D gene is TRBD2 (5 bases). CDR1 and CDR2 (germline): MNHNS, SASEGT. V was pared by 4 bases and J by 5 bases, with 8 bases between. The CDR3 sequence is 13 residues long. In nucleotides, the CDR3 is TGTGCCAGCAGTGTAAGGGAGACCGGGGAGCTGTTTTTT. Amino acid sequence: CASSVRETGELFF.

The genes are TRBV10-3 and TRBJ1-3; TRBD1 aligns across 9 bases. This CDR3 region has 16 residues. The ends lost 7 bases at V and 7 bases at J; junction bases unmatched: 14. CDR1 is ENHRY, CDR2 SYGVKD, per germline. The CDR3 coding sequence is TGTGCCATCACCGCCACCACAGGGGGCGCAGGGAACACCATATATTTT. Protein: CAITATTGGAGNTIYF.

The chain links TRBV7-9 to TRBJ2-7; TRBD2 aligns across 9 bases. Germline V lookup: CDR1 SEHNR, CDR2 FQNEAQ (reference sequence). The CDR3 loop spans 16 amino acids. Trimming at V came to 4 bases and at J to 3 bases, leaving 10 bases not matched to a gene. The CDR3 here is CASSSLGLAGVYEQYF. In DNA, the CDR3 is TGTGCCAGCAGCTCACTGGGATTAGCGGGAGTCTACGAGCAGTACTTC.

This rearrangement joins TRBV2 to TRBJ1-2; D remains ambiguous. V was cut by 2 bases and J by 2 bases, with 12 bases left in between. Germline CDR1 reads SNHLY; CDR2 reads FYNNEI. The CDR3 length is 15 residues. This chain's CDR3 is CASSETRGQNYGYTF. The CDR3 bases are TGTGCCAGCAGTGAAACTCGAGGCCAGAACTATGGCTACACCTTC.

The V call is TRBV19, the J call TRBJ1-6; TRBD1 matches 8 bases. Germline CDR1 and CDR2: LNHDA and SQIVND (reference sequence). V was clipped by 11 bases and J by 6 bases; unmatched bases: 6. This CDR3 region has 13 residues. DNA for the CDR3: TGTGCCGCCCGGACAGGGACTAATTCACCCCTCCACTTT. Amino acids: CAARTGTNSPLHF.

The J gene is TRBJ1-6, the V gene TRBV9, with D tentatively TRBD1 (5 bases). The CDR3 length is 15 residues. CDR1 SGDLS and CDR2 YYNGEE come from the germline V gene. The V end lost 4 bases, the J end lost 8 bases, and 16 bases lay between the germline ends. The CDR3 DNA is TGTGCCAGCAGCCCGGGGGGTGGGGTTGATTCACCCCTCCACTTT. Its protein is CASSPGGGVDSPLHF.

This sequence joins TRBV4-1 and TRBJ2-1; 12 bases fit TRBD2. Germline CDR1 reads MGHRA; CDR2 reads YSYEKL. V shed 4 bases, J shed 7 bases, and the junction held 5 bases outside the gene matches. This CDR3 has 15 amino acids. CDR3 region: CASSRWTSGANEQFF. DNA of the CDR3: TGCGCCAGCAGCCGATGGACTAGCGGGGCTAATGAGCAGTTCTTC.

This chain uses TRBV4-2 with TRBJ2-3, with TRBD2 matching 9 bases. J lost 2 bases, V lost 1 base, and 4 bases had no gene match. The CDR3 contains 16 residues. Germline CDR1 LGHNA, CDR2 YNFKEQ. The CDR3 nucleotides read TGTGCCAGCAGCCAAGGCAGCGGGGGGACCACAGATACGCAGTATTTT. This encodes CASSQGSGGTTDTQYF.

J is TRBJ2-7 and V is TRBV9; 9 bases map to TRBD2. CDR3 size: 16 residues. Per germline, CDR1 SGDLS and CDR2 YYNGEE. Trimming at V came to 0 bases and at J to 1 base, leaving 5 bases not matched to a gene. CDR3 bases: TGTGCCAGCAGCGTAGGTAGCGGGGGCTCTTCCTACGAGCAGTACTTC. Translating it yields CASSVGSGGSSYEQYF.

This clone was seen once. The chain joins TRBV30 to TRBJ1-2; no clear D. From germline, CDR1 is GTSNPN and CDR2 SVGIG (reference sequence). The V end lost 0 bases, the J end lost 3 bases, and 11 bases lay between the germline ends. The CDR3 runs 14 residues. The CDR3 spells CAWSVQEEDYGYTF. CDR3 coding DNA: TGTGCCTGGAGTGTCCAGGAGGAGGACTATGGCTACACCTTC.

This chain's CDR3 is CSVVPSTVSYEQYF. CDR3 nucleotides: TGCAGCGTTGTCCCCTCGACAGTCTCCTACGAGCAGTACTTC. This chain uses TRBV29-1 with TRBJ2-7, with D possibly TRBD1 on 5 matching bases. V was shortened by 4 bases and J by 0 bases, with 13 bases between the two germline ends. The CDR3 runs 14 residues. Germline-derived CDR1 and CDR2 are SQVTM and ANQGSEA.

The genes are TRBV5-6 and TRBJ2-1, with 10 bases identical to TRBD2. V lost 3 bases and J lost 2; bases outside the gene matches: 5. This CDR3 contains 16 residues. The germline V gene encodes CDR1 SGHDT and CDR2 YYEEEE. In nucleotides, the CDR3 is TGTGCCAGCAGCTCAGCGGGGGGGCCAACCTACAATGAGCAGTTCTTC. This encodes CASSSAGGPTYNEQFF.

The chain joins TRBV10-1 to TRBJ1-1; maybe TRBD1 (6 bases). Deletions cut 2 bases from V and 6 bases from J, with 13 bases between. The CDR3 consists of 14 residues. Germline CDR1 and CDR2: WNHNN and SYGVQD (reference sequence). The CDR3 loop reads CASSEGRGKAEAFF. DNA of the CDR3: TGCGCCAGCAGTGAGGGCAGGGGTAAGGCTGAAGCTTTCTTT.

V usage is TRBV13 and J usage is TRBJ2-4, with 13 bases aligning to TRBD2. The CDR3 consists of 18 residues. In germline, CDR1 is PRHDT, CDR2 FYEKMQ (reference sequence). The trim removed 5 bases at V and 6 bases at J, leaving 13 bases unmatched. Written as DNA, the CDR3 is TGTGCCAGCAGCCTACGGACTAGCGGGAGCCACCGGCCAAACATTCAGTACTTC. Translating gives CASSLRTSGSHRPNIQYF.

Here the CDR3 reads CASSRGLSYEQYF. DNA for the CDR3: TGTGCCAGCAGCAGGGGGTTGTCCTACGAGCAGTACTTC. The chain has TRBV25-1 and TRBJ2-7, with TRBD1 identical over 7 bases. Germline values: CDR1 MGHDK, CDR2 SYGVNS. V dropped 6 bases and J dropped 1; count of bases not matched to a gene: 3. CDR3 size: 13 residues.

The V call is TRBV5-6, the J call TRBJ1-6; D is possibly TRBD1 (5 bases). CDR3 size: 14 residues. V gave up 2 bases and J gave up 8 bases, with 11 bases separating them. Germline V gene sequence: CDR1 SGHDT, CDR2 YYEEEE. CDR3 coding DNA: TGTGCCAGCAGCTTAGGACACCAGGATTCACCCCTCCACTTT. It is translated as CASSLGHQDSPLHF.

The chain has TRBV6-5 and TRBJ1-1; D gene unclear. Deletions cut 8 bases from V and 3 bases from J, with 7 bases between. The CDR3 totals 11 residues. From germline, CDR1 is MNHEY and CDR2 SVGAGI. CDR3 nucleotide sequence: TGTGCCAGCCGGCGGGACACTGAAGCTTTCTTT. It is translated as CASRRDTEAFF.

The rearrangement uses TRBV19 and TRBJ2-3; TRBD2 aligns across 10 bases. CDR3 size: 15 residues. V was clipped by 2 bases and J by 7 bases; unmatched bases: 6. In germline, CDR1 is LNHDA, CDR2 SQIVND (reference sequence). CDR3 DNA sequence: TGTGCCAGTAGTATACAGCGGGGGGGAATCAATACGCAGTATTTT. Protein: CASSIQRGGINTQYF.

This clone has a single count. The chain recombines TRBV19 with TRBJ1-4; tentatively, D is TRBD1 (6 bases). In germline, CDR1 is LNHDA, CDR2 SQIVND (reference sequence). The CDR3 runs 17 residues. Trimming cost V 1 base and J 4 bases, with 16 bases left between them. The CDR3 sequence is CASSIVDSGGYNEKLFF. The CDR3 region has the DNA TGTGCCAGTAGTATAGTGGACAGCGGGGGGTATAATGAAAAACTGTTTTTT.

V is TRBV6-6 and J is TRBJ2-7; 9 nucleotides match TRBD1. The CDR3 covers 15 residues. Germline V gene sequence: CDR1 MNHNY, CDR2 SVGAGI (reference sequence). After removal of 5 bases from V and 4 bases from J, the junction contained 9 bases not matched to a gene. CDR3 in DNA: TGTGCCAGCAGTACCCAAGGGGACAGGGTGTACGAGCAGTACTTC. Translation gives CASSTQGDRVYEQYF.